These T cell receptor beta chains were read from a single sample in a study of T cell changes during pregnancy in multiple sclerosis. Sequencing was performed with immunoSEQ multiplex PCR; in TCRdb, only in-frame clones are kept and a portion is missing. In the table there are about 69,000 clones, approximately 92% of which are singletons. The sequences come from peripheral blood, collected in the third trimester of pregnancy. Every receptor here comes from a female donor in good health, enrolled as a control in a pregnancy study. The CDR3 runs from the conserved cysteine through the conserved F or W. The order of the fields is V gene, J gene, CDR3 protein.

v_call: TRBV7-2
j_call: TRBJ1-2
cdr3_aa: CASSLEVTGANTF

v_call: TRBV5-1
j_call: TRBJ2-3
cdr3_aa: CASSGRALDTQYF

v_call: TRBV18
j_call: TRBJ1-4
cdr3_aa: CASSPQGANEKLFF

v_call: TRBV7-2
j_call: TRBJ2-1
cdr3_aa: CASSSNGLAGEQFF

v_call: TRBV10-3
j_call: TRBJ2-1
cdr3_aa: CAISDRTGERVDEQFF

v_call: TRBV5-6
j_call: TRBJ2-7
cdr3_aa: CASSHLASREQYF

v_call: TRBV7-9
j_call: TRBJ1-1
cdr3_aa: CASSLTTDTEAFF

v_call: TRBV28
j_call: TRBJ2-1
cdr3_aa: CASAVTGGRNEQFF

v_call: TRBV29-1
j_call: TRBJ2-7
cdr3_aa: CSVVRPSYEQYF

v_call: TRBV6-1
j_call: TRBJ1-2
cdr3_aa: CASSESGAYGYTF

v_call: TRBV5-1
j_call: TRBJ2-5
cdr3_aa: CASSLSSQETQYF

v_call: TRBV2
j_call: TRBJ2-5
cdr3_aa: CASAGGQYETQYF

v_call: TRBV30
j_call: TRBJ2-1
cdr3_aa: CAWTTGGGLNEQFF

v_call: TRBV11-1
j_call: TRBJ2-5
cdr3_aa: CASSLNGGTHQETQYF

v_call: TRBV28
j_call: TRBJ2-7
cdr3_aa: CASSTPIRLNLASGYEQYF

v_call: TRBV7-2
j_call: TRBJ2-3
cdr3_aa: CASSSSRTDTQYF

v_call: TRBV18
j_call: TRBJ2-5
cdr3_aa: CASSPGFPETQYF

v_call: TRBV6-5
j_call: TRBJ2-3
cdr3_aa: CASTAGTGPTDTQYF

v_call: TRBV5-8
j_call: TRBJ1-1
cdr3_aa: CASSLRRAGAFF

v_call: TRBV7-9
j_call: TRBJ1-1
cdr3_aa: CASSLEAGGTEAFF

v_call: TRBV19
j_call: TRBJ2-3
cdr3_aa: CASSISGARDTQYF

v_call: TRBV28
j_call: TRBJ2-1
cdr3_aa: CASTAPGLGEDEQFF

v_call: TRBV7-2
j_call: TRBJ2-1
cdr3_aa: CASSLGPSGGWYEQFF

v_call: TRBV4-3
j_call: TRBJ1-2
cdr3_aa: CASSQVLFRGVGYGYTF

v_call: TRBV27
j_call: TRBJ1-4
cdr3_aa: CASSFNRGSDEKLFF

v_call: TRBV6-6
j_call: TRBJ2-5
cdr3_aa: CASTQGETQYF

v_call: TRBV11-3
j_call: TRBJ2-1
cdr3_aa: CASSTFTGQGGNNEQFF

v_call: TRBV10-3
j_call: TRBJ2-6
cdr3_aa: CAISGGQTGANVLTF

v_call: TRBV7-7
j_call: TRBJ2-1
cdr3_aa: CASSLGLAAYNEQFF

v_call: TRBV5-1
j_call: TRBJ2-1
cdr3_aa: CASRQGGLARSYNEQFF

v_call: TRBV7-9
j_call: TRBJ2-5
cdr3_aa: CASSLSSGGETQYF

v_call: TRBV4-1
j_call: TRBJ1-2
cdr3_aa: CASSQDESVVGRPNYGYTF

v_call: TRBV27
j_call: TRBJ2-7
cdr3_aa: CASRPGGKVYEQYF

v_call: TRBV28
j_call: TRBJ2-1
cdr3_aa: CASSSGTSGMHEQFF

v_call: TRBV11-3
j_call: TRBJ2-1
cdr3_aa: CASSSSGKYNEQFF

v_call: TRBV11-1
j_call: TRBJ2-7
cdr3_aa: CASSLEGQGSRYEQYF

v_call: TRBV4-2
j_call: TRBJ1-2
cdr3_aa: CASSQEGGRQGAPYGYTF

v_call: TRBV7-3
j_call: TRBJ1-1
cdr3_aa: CASSPTGGNTEAFF

v_call: TRBV4-1
j_call: .
cdr3_aa: CASSQVGGRAQGVEQYF

v_call: TRBV9
j_call: TRBJ2-5
cdr3_aa: CASSVGLSGYQETQYF

v_call: TRBV15
j_call: TRBJ2-1
cdr3_aa: CATSRGTRLAGDNEQFF

v_call: TRBV19
j_call: TRBJ1-3
cdr3_aa: CASSAGGSGNTIYF

v_call: TRBV5-1
j_call: TRBJ2-1
cdr3_aa: CASSLDRVEINEQFF

v_call: TRBV7-2
j_call: TRBJ2-7
cdr3_aa: CASSLPTGVLAIYEQYF

v_call: TRBV7-9
j_call: TRBJ2-3
cdr3_aa: CASSFGTTTRVTDTQYF

v_call: TRBV7-9
j_call: TRBJ2-1
cdr3_aa: CASSSLGTSGVNEQFF

v_call: TRBV11-2
j_call: TRBJ2-3
cdr3_aa: CASSFSAPRDTQYF

v_call: TRBV5-1
j_call: TRBJ2-1
cdr3_aa: CASSLDSSVPRQFF

v_call: TRBV6-1
j_call: TRBJ2-3
cdr3_aa: CASSEAGGGDTQYF